Included here is one T cell receptor beta chain sequence, with context. This table comes from immunoSEQ multiplex PCR, and its TCRdb copy is limited to in-frame clones, with some not included. In the table there are 25,000 to 30,000 clones, 71% of which are singletons. This record comes from a study of PD-1 blockade in classical Hodgkin lymphoma. CDR1 ENHRY and CDR2 SYGVKD come from the germline V gene. The CDR3 contains 15 residues. V shed 2 bases and J shed 0 bases, with 10 bases lying between them. Brentuximab vedotin exposure varied among the patients, all of whom had relapsed after autologous stem cell transplantation.

This material consisted of peripheral blood mononuclear cells (PBMCs), taken before the second cycle of nivolumab. This clonotype was sampled from a human donor with classical Hodgkin lymphoma. The chain is built from TRBV10-3 and TRBJ2-5; TRBD1 might be the D (5 bases). CDR3 DNA sequence: TGTGCCATCAGTGAGCCGACAGAGTACCAAGAGACCCAGTACTTC. Residues: CAISEPTEYQETQYF.